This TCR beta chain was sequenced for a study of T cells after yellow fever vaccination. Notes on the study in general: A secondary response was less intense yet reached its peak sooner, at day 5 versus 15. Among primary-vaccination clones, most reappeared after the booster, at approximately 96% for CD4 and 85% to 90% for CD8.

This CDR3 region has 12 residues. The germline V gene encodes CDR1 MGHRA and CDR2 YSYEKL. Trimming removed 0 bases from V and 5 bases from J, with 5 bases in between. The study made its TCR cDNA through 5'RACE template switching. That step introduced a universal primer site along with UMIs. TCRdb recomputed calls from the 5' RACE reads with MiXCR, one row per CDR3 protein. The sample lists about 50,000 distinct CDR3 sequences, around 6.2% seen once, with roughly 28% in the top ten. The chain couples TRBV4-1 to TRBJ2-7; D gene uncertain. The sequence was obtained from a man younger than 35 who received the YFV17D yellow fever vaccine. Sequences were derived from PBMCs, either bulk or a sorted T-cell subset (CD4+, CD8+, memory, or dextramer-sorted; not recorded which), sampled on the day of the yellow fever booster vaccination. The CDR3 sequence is CASSQDPDEQYF. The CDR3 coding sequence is TGCGCCAGCAGCCAAGATCCGGACGAGCAGTACTTC.